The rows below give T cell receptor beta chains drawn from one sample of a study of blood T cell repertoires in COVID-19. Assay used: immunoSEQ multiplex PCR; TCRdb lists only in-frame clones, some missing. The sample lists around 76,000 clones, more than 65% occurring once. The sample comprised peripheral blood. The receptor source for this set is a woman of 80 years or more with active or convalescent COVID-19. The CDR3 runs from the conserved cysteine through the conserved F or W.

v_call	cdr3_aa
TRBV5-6	CASRYTRGRDTQYF
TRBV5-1	CASSRTPGLAADTQYF
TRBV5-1	CASSRTLGNEQYF
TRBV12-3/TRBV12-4	CASSPDRSYEQYF
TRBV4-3	CASSQAGGMENTEAFF
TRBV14	CASRPTGDYGYTF
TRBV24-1	CATSNAGNEKLFF
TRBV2	CASLGQSSYNSPLHF
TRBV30	CAWSVGGEDYGYTF
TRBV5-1	CASSAGERNRGYTF
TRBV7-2	CASSLGGVQGDTQYF
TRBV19	CASSWGRATGELFF
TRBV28	CASSAQGNLAKNIQYF
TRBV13	CASSLGGRGGSPLHF
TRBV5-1	CASSLVVRGSIQETQYF
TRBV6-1	CASSDETGSNQPQHF
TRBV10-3	CAISLGGQGETQYF
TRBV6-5	CATRDSPTMNTEAFF
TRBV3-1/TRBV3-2	CASCLGTRSCEQYF
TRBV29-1	CSVAGQGENTIYF
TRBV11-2	CASSPRRGGDEKLFF
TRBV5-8	CASSLGAGTNEKLFF
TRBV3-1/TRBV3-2	CASSASGGAADTQYF
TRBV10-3	CAISDRGNSPLHF
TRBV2	CASSFGTGTPLHF
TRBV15	CATSRATGTANYGYTF
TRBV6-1	CASSEWGAANYGYTF
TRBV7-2	CASSLAQGFDGYTF
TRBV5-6	CASRVGVSSYEQYF
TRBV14	CASSQDRSGSYGYTF
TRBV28	CASSRRDRAGANVLTF
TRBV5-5	CASSLGFGTGTSGANVLTF
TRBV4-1	CASKEGSGASTDTQYF
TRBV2	CASSDIGRNQPQHF
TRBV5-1	CASSSLGETQYF
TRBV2	CASSPRDREETQYF
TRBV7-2	CASKRRTDGEAFF
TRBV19	CASSMETGPHTEAFF
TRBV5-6	CASSLAPPGTGSIYEQYF
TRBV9	CASSVGDTGELFF
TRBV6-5	CASSLAGTGFTEAFF
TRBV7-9	CASSLGLARSYEQYF
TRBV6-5	CASIQGAIPSPLHF
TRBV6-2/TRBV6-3	CASSAQENTEAFF
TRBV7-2	CASSLDRSYEQYF
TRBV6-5	CASSPDSTYGYTF
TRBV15	CATRVGGSGANVLTF
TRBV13	CASSTSGTVNYGYTF
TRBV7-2	CASSLASGGTGELFF
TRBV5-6	CASSLSGTGSFYYGYTF
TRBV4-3	CASSQDLRAGAEQYF
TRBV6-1	CASSEQGSNYGYTF